This T cell receptor (beta chain) is drawn from a study of T cell responses to AZD1222 COVID-19 vaccine. In the study overall: Pooling covered second doses at about 4 or about 12 weeks.

Sequencing used immunoSEQ multiplex PCR; TCRdb keeps in-frame clones, though not all of them. The sample has 130,000 or so clones, roughly 90% seen once. For this clone: The target antigen is unknown.

The germline CDR1 and CDR2 sequences are DFQATT and SNEGSKA (reference sequence). The CDR3 is 16 residues long. The ends lost 3 bases at V and 7 bases at J; junction bases unmatched: 14. Study-wide results and limits: The donor cohort was predominantly white British with a female majority, and clonal diversity may have been underestimated. As reported, nearly half of all spike-specific TCRs target variant regions that are unmutated. Among vaccine-associated CD4 TCRs, coverage spanned spike, with dominance at 160-218 and 743-854.

V gene TRBV20-1 combines with J gene TRBJ1-4; the match to TRBD1 covers 7 bases. This sequence was found in an adult in good health. The input for sequencing was peripheral blood, taken on day 0 of AZD1222 vaccination. CDR3 in DNA: TGCAGTGCTAGTGAACCGACAGGGAGAATGGGTGAAAAACTGTTTTTT. It translates to CSASEPTGRMGEKLFF.